This TCR beta chain was identified in a study of early stage breast cancer tumors. This table comes from immunoSEQ multiplex PCR, and its TCRdb copy is limited to in-frame clones, with some not included. The data show some 75,000 clones, around 85% seen once. Germline-derived CDR1 and CDR2 are SGHTA and FQGNSA. V shed 1 base and J shed 3 bases, with 8 bases lying between them. The CDR3 is 14 amino acids. This TCR derives from a person aged 55-75 years with breast cancer. The sample taken for sequencing was blood. The V and J genes are TRBV7-2 and TRBJ2-3; D gene unclear. CDR3: CASSLGLLTDTQYF. DNA for the CDR3: TGTGCCAGCAGCTTAGGACTCCTAACAGATACGCAGTATTTT.